The rows below give T cell receptor beta chains drawn from one sample of a study of monozygotic twins with inflammatory bowel disease. TCRdb reprocessed the 5' RACE reads and stores each CDR3 protein as one record, lacking DNA. This sample's clone table lists over 150,000 distinct CDR3 sequences. The sample taken for sequencing was blood. The receptors shown here come from a human donor with ulcerative colitis or Crohn's disease, or a healthy co-twin of an affected twin (not recorded which). Both conserved end residues are part of each CDR3.

CASSFGASSGETQYF	TRBJ2-5	TRBV5-1
CSAFRSSYNEQFF	TRBJ2-1	TRBV20-1
CASRATGPAYEQYF	TRBJ2-7	TRBV5-1
CSVEKQGNTEAFF	TRBJ1-1	TRBV29-1
CASSLDWSDTQYF	TRBJ2-3	TRBV5-1
CASSFVRGGYTEAFF	TRBJ1-1	TRBV11-2
CASGKPGQLQSRGTDTQYF	TRBJ2-3	TRBV11-1
CASSPLGQLSYEQYF	TRBJ2-7	TRBV28
CASSFSYSEQFF	TRBJ2-1	TRBV5-1
CASSQQRLAGERDTQYF	TRBJ2-3	TRBV6-1
CASSLRTASHGYTF	TRBJ1-2	TRBV27
CASSLGTALDTEAFF	TRBJ1-1	TRBV7-3
CASTAKAGDPETQYF	TRBJ2-5	TRBV5-4
CASSASGRASRETQYF	TRBJ2-5	TRBV9
CASSLVHSGGYSGANVLTF	TRBJ2-6	TRBV11-2
CASSFTGGASNEQYF	TRBJ2-7	TRBV27
CASSLLGTGMYEQYF	TRBJ2-7	TRBV7-2
CASRRGVDRVSNQPQHF	TRBJ1-5	TRBV28
CASSFQASGSLVGEQYF	TRBJ2-7	TRBV12-3/TRBV12-4
CSVGDPGGNYGYTF	TRBJ1-2	TRBV29-1
CASSSTGFSNQPQHF	TRBJ1-5	TRBV12-3/TRBV12-4
CASSSAGRGLYEQYF	TRBJ2-7	TRBV5-6
CASMKQGGTDTQYF	TRBJ2-3	TRBV28
CATSDRTVGEQFF	TRBJ2-1	TRBV24-1
CASSLADKRDSSNQPQHF	TRBJ1-5	TRBV5-1
CASSLASSGRTGYEQYF	TRBJ2-7	TRBV5-1
CASVLGQARPTYEQYF	TRBJ2-7	TRBV12-5
CASSPGAGNEQFF	TRBJ2-1	TRBV28
CASSVGGVTEQFF	TRBJ2-1	TRBV9
CASSLMTSGTDTQYF	TRBJ2-3	TRBV5-1
CASSIGGGTTEAFF	TRBJ1-1	TRBV19
CASSLGTFRDEQYF	TRBJ2-7	TRBV7-9
CASSRDRSAYNEQFF	TRBJ2-1	TRBV7-2
CASSFWGLNSGNTIYF	TRBJ1-3	TRBV12-3/TRBV12-4
CSVDRIGLAGETQYF	TRBJ2-5	TRBV29-1
CASSQGLAGGPLDTQYF	TRBJ2-3	TRBV4-1
CASSLDNRGSQYF	TRBJ2-7	TRBV12-3/TRBV12-4
CASSQGGQGFLSYEQYF	TRBJ2-7	TRBV3-1
CSATTLTVSYEQYF	TRBJ2-7	TRBV20-1